This entry lists 23 T cell receptor beta chains sequenced from one sample in a study of T cells in Graves' hyperthyroidism and ophthalmopathy (dated by TCRdb to between 2017 and 2020). The library came from multiplex PCR. Reads for this sample came from an Illumina HiSeq 2000. The TCR beta CDR3 regions were amplified from the RNA transcripts. The TCR CDR3 was subjected to a first round of RT-PCR using the HTBI primer set and the Qiagen OneStep RT-PCR kit. The raw public reads went through TCRdb reprocessing: fastp at Q25, MiXCR clone calling, in-frame beta chains kept. Rows are combined by CDR3 protein, so each entry shows the most common genes and DNA. The sample yields 96,000 or so distinct CDR3 sequences; about half were counted once. In total, the top ten clones hold roughly a quarter of the sample. The specimen sequenced was blood. The origin of the receptors is a woman in her thirties or forties with Graves' hyperthyroidism.

The chain uses TRBV9 and TRBJ2-7; D not resolved. The length of the CDR3 is 15 residues. Germline V CDR1 and CDR2: SGDLS, YYNGEE. V gave up 4 bases and J gave up 2 bases, with 16 bases separating them. Here the CDR3 DNA reads TGTGCCAGCAGCCAAGATGCATCCTCCCCCTACGAGCAGTACTTC. Its protein product is CASSQDASSPYEQYF.

As to this clonotype: Germline is not matched at one junction end, which may reflect a read error. J is TRBJ2-7 and V is TRBV29-1, with 8 bases fitting TRBD1. The CDR3 length is 13 residues. Germline CDR1 and CDR2: SQVTM and ANQGSEA. The CDR3 DNA sequence: TGCAGCTTCCGGGGGCAGGGGGCCTACGAGCGGTACTTC. Residues: CSFRGQGAYERYF.

V is TRBV24-1 and J is TRBJ2-7, with D unclear. This CDR3 is 12 amino acids long. Looked up from germline, CDR1 is KGHDR and CDR2 is SFDVKD. The ends were cut back, 7 bases at V and 2 bases at J, with 8 bases in the middle. The CDR3 loop is CATSGSTYEQYF. The CDR3 DNA sequence: TGTGCCACCAGCGGATCAACCTACGAGCAGTACTTC.

V and J are TRBV11-2 and TRBJ2-2, with 12 positions matching TRBD2. Germline V gene data show CDR1 as SGHAT and CDR2 as FQNNGV. The CDR3 sequence is 16 residues long. Unmatched junction bases numbered 4, after V lost 5 bases and J lost 3 bases. CDR3 protein: CASSPLAGGYTGELFF. CDR3 in DNA: TGTGCCAGCAGCCCTCTAGCGGGAGGGTACACCGGGGAGCTGTTTTTT.

This clonotype was detected only a few times. This chain links TRBV29-1 with TRBJ2-6; D unresolved. CDR3 length equals 11 residues. CDR1 is SQVTM, CDR2 ANQGSEA, per germline. Trimming took off 8 bases at V and 4 bases at J, with 6 bases between the two ends. The CDR3 is CSSVGANVLTF. CDR3 in DNA: TGCAGCTCCGTAGGGGCCAACGTCCTGACTTTC.

This clonotype has ten or more counts. This chain uses TRBV29-1 with TRBJ1-1; no reliable D call. Germline V gene sequence: CDR1 SQVTM, CDR2 ANQGSEA. The CDR3 is 13 amino acids. The V end was cut by 4 bases, the J end by 3 bases, with 12 bases between. This CDR3 is CSVGLHEDTEAFF. The CDR3 nucleotides are TGCAGCGTTGGATTACATGAAGACACTGAAGCTTTCTTT.

The J gene is TRBJ2-2, the V gene TRBV5-1; D gene unclear. Per germline, CDR1 SGHRS and CDR2 YFSETQ. Trimming removed 0 bases at V and 7 bases at J, with 7 bases between. CDR3 length: 13 amino acids. The CDR3 nucleotides are TGCGCCAGCAGCTTGGTGGCTAGCGGGGAGCTGTTTTTT. This gives the protein CASSLVASGELFF.

This clonotype is medium-sized (0.01 to 0.1%) in the sample. The chain links TRBV19 to TRBJ2-7; D remains unclear. CDR1 is LNHDA and CDR2 is SQIVND in the germline V gene (reference sequence). V was trimmed by 1 base and J by 0 bases, leaving 7 bases between them. The CDR3 totals 14 residues. The CDR3: CASSIARSSYEQYF. The CDR3 region has the DNA TGTGCCAGTAGTATAGCGAGGAGCTCCTACGAGCAGTACTTC.

CDR3 loop: CRAGGGLAGEQYF. Here the CDR3 DNA reads TGCAGGGCGGGGGGGGGACTAGCGGGCGAGCAGTACTTC. This sequence joins TRBV20-1 and TRBJ2-7, with TRBD2 matching over 12 bases. The CDR3 contains 13 residues. Germline V gene lookup returns CDR1 DFQATT and CDR2 SNEGSKA (reference sequence).

V and J are TRBV15 and TRBJ2-5; 9 bases line up with TRBD2. Germline CDR1 LNHNV, CDR2 YYDKDF (reference sequence). V lost 5 bases, J lost 0 bases, and 10 bases stayed unmatched. The CDR3 sequence is 17 residues long. CDR3 nucleotides: TGTGCCACCAGCCCGCCGACTAGCGGACCTCACCAAGAGACCCAGTACTTC. Protein product: CATSPPTSGPHQETQYF.

This chain connects TRBV9 to TRBJ1-4; D may be TRBD1 (5 bases). V lost 5 bases, J lost 3 bases, and 11 bases lay in between. Germline values: CDR1 SGDLS, CDR2 YYNGEE. The CDR3 loop spans 14 amino acids. CDR3 nucleotides: TGTGCCAGCAGAGGTGAAGGGGCTAATGAAAAACTGTTTTTT. It translates to CASRGEGANEKLFF.

This sequence joins TRBV2 and TRBJ2-5; 12 nucleotides align to TRBD2. Germline V gene sequence: CDR1 SNHLY, CDR2 FYNNEI. The CDR3 consists of 16 residues. Trimming at V came to 2 bases and at J to 0 bases, leaving 1 base not matched to a gene. The CDR3 DNA is TGTGCCAGCAGTGAACTAGCGGGGGGGTACCAAGAGACCCAGTACTTC. Its protein is CASSELAGGYQETQYF.

In DNA, the CDR3 is TGCAGTGCTAGCTTGGGGCTAGCGCAAACCTACGAGCAGTACTTC. Protein product: CSASLGLAQTYEQYF. The chain carries TRBV20-1 and TRBJ2-7; perhaps TRBD2 as D (6 bases). CDR1 DFQATT and CDR2 SNEGSKA come from the germline V gene (reference sequence). V was pared by 3 bases and J by 2 bases, with 17 bases between. The CDR3 contains 15 residues.

There are many counts of this clonotype. The chain uses TRBV7-2 and TRBJ2-3; D perhaps matches TRBD2 (5 bases). The germline V gene encodes CDR1 SGHTA and CDR2 FQGNSA. V was trimmed by 1 base and J by 2 bases, leaving 10 bases between them. CDR3 length equals 15 residues. The DNA of the CDR3 is TGTGCCAGCAGCTTAGAAGCGGCATACACAGATACGCAGTATTTT. It is translated as CASSLEAAYTDTQYF.

The chain couples TRBV7-9 to TRBJ2-2; 9 bases match TRBD1. This CDR3 is 17 amino acids long. Trimming removed 5 bases from V and 4 bases from J; junction bases left unmatched: 11. CDR1 and CDR2 from the germline V gene are SEHNR and FQNEAQ (reference sequence). CDR3 nucleotide sequence: TGTGCCAGCAGCCGAACCGGGACAGGGTTGGGCACCGGGGAGCTGTTTTTT. Protein sequence: CASSRTGTGLGTGELFF.

The sample holds many counts of this clonotype. The chain couples TRBV20-1 to TRBJ1-1, with 11 positions matching TRBD1. The V gene's germline CDR1 is DFQATT and CDR2 SNEGSKA (reference sequence). The CDR3 totals 13 residues. The V segment lost 3 bases and the J segment 3 bases; nucleotides outside the gene matches: 0. CDR3 loop: CSARGQGDTEAFF. DNA for the CDR3: TGCAGTGCTAGGGGACAGGGGGACACTGAAGCTTTCTTT.

The chain couples TRBV7-9 to TRBJ2-3; 7 positions agree with TRBD2. Losses at the gene ends were 1 base for V and 4 bases for J; bases not matched to a gene: 5. CDR3 size: 15 residues. Germline-derived CDR1 and CDR2 are SEHNR and FQNEAQ (reference sequence). The CDR3 region has the DNA TGTGCCAGCAGCTTAGGCGGGAGTATCGCAGATACGCAGTATTTT. It yields the protein CASSLGGSIADTQYF. Variable domain in full (rest from reference TRBV7-9 and TRBJ2-3): DTGVSQNPRHKITKRGQNVTFRCDPISEHNRLYWYRQTLGQGPEFLTYFQNEAQLEKSRLLSDRFSAERPKGSFSTLEIQRTEQGDSAMYLCASSLGGSIADTQYFGPGTRLTVL.

The table lists this clonotype with many counts. The chain recombines TRBV9 with TRBJ1-1; D uncertain. Germline V gives CDR1 SGDLS, CDR2 YYNGEE. The CDR3 sequence is 11 residues long. Trimming left V 3 bases short and J 1 base short, with 1 base between. The CDR3 is CASSGNTEAFF. The CDR3 DNA reads TGTGCCAGCAGCGGGAACACTGAAGCTTTCTTT.

The chain is built from TRBV9 and TRBJ1-6; D gene unclear. This CDR3 is built from 11 residues. V was cut by 6 bases and J by 4 bases, with 2 bases left in between. Germline CDR1 SGDLS, CDR2 YYNGEE. The CDR3 is CASTYNSPLHF. The DNA for the CDR3 is TGTGCCAGCACTTATAATTCACCCCTCCACTTT.

About this clonotype: This clone may be a read error of a much larger clone one base away. This rearrangement joins TRBV20-1 to TRBJ1-1; 9 bases are shared with TRBD1. With V trimmed by 4 bases and J by 10 bases, 13 bases remained unmatched. The germline gives CDR1 DFQATT, CDR2 SNEGSKA (reference sequence). The CDR3 is made up of 14 amino acids. CDR3 loop: CSAINTGGGPGAFF. The CDR3 nucleotides are TGCAGTGCTATCAATACAGGGGGCGGACCTGGAGCTTTCTTT.

This chain connects TRBV29-1 to TRBJ2-5; D is uncertain. This CDR3 is 15 amino acids long. Germline CDR1 SQVTM, CDR2 ANQGSEA. In nucleotides, the CDR3 is TGCAGTGCCATCAGTGCGGCCGGAGAAGTTGAGACCCAGTACTTC. Protein: CSAISAAGEVETQYF.

This clonotype was detected only once. This sequence joins TRBV7-6 and TRBJ1-2; weak D call: TRBD1 (5 bases). The CDR3 covers 14 residues. V was trimmed by 5 bases and J by 6 bases, leaving 16 bases between them. Germline loops: CDR1 SGHVS, CDR2 FNYEAQ. The CDR3 coding sequence is TGTGCCAGCAGCCGATCCGGGGGAAACGATGGCTACACCTTC. This codes for CASSRSGGNDGYTF. The entire variable domain, with the rest obtained from reference TRBV7-6 and TRBJ1-2, is as follows: GAGVSQSPRYKVTKRGQDVALRCDPISGHVSLYWYRQALGQGPEFLTYFNYEAQQDKSGLPNDRFSAERPEGSISTLTIQRTEQRDSAMYRCASSRSGGNDGYTFGSGTRLTVV.

This clonotype was recorded many times. CDR3 DNA: TGTGCCAGTAGTACTGGGACAGCAACTAATGAAAAACTGTTTTTT. Residues: CASSTGTATNEKLFF. This chain links TRBV19 with TRBJ1-4; TRBD1 agrees at 7 bases. The CDR3 is made up of 15 amino acids. Germline CDR1 and CDR2: LNHDA and SQIVND (reference sequence). Germline trimming cut 4 bases from V and 0 bases from J; bases unmatched to any gene: 2. The full variable domain, with the rest looked up from reference TRBV19 and TRBJ1-4, is DGGITQSPKYLFRKEGQNVTLSCEQNLNHDAMYWYRQDPGQGLRLIYYSQIVNDFQKGDIAEGYSVSREKKESFPLTVTSAQKNPTAFYLCASSTGTATNEKLFFGSGTQLSVL.